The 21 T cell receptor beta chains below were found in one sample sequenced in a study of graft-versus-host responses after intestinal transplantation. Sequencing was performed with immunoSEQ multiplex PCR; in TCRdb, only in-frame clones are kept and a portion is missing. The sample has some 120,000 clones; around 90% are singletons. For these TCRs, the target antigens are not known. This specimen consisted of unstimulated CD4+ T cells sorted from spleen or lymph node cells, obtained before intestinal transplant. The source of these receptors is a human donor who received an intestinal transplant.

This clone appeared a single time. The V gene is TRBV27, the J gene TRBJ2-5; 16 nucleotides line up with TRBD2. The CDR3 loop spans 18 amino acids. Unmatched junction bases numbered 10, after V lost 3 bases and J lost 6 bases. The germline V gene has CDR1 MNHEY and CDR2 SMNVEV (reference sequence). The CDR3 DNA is TGTGCCAGCAGTTTCCCGGGACTAGCGGGGGGGCCTAGAAAGACCCAGTACTTC. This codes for CASSFPGLAGGPRKTQYF.

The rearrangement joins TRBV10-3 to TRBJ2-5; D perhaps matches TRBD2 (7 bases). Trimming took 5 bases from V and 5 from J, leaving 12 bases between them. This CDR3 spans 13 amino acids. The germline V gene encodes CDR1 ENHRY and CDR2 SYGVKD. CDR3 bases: TGTGCCATCAGTCTTGCGGGGGCCGAGACCCAGTACTTC. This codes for CAISLAGAETQYF.

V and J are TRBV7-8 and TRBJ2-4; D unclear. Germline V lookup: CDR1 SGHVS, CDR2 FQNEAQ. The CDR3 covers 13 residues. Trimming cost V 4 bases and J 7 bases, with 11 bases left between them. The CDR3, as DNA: TGTGCCAGCAGCTCCCGGGTCGGGAACATTCAGTACTTC. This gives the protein CASSSRVGNIQYF.

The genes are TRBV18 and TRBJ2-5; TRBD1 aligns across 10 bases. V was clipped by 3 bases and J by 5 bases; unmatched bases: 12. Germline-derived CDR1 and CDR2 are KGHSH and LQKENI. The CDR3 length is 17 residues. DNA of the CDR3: TGTGCCAGCTCACCTATACCGCCGGGACAGGGGCTGGAGACCCAGTACTTC. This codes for CASSPIPPGQGLETQYF.

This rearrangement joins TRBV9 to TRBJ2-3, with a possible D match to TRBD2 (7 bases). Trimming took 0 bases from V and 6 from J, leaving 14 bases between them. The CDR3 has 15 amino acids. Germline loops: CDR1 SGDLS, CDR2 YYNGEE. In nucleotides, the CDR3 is TGTGCCAGCAGCGTAGGGGGGGGCCTGCGGGATACGCAGTATTTT. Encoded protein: CASSVGGGLRDTQYF.

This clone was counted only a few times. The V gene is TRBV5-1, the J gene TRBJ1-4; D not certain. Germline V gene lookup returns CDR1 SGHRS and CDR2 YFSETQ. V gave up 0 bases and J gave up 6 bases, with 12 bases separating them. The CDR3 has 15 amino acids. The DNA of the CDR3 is TGCGCCAGCAGCTTGGCTGGGCGAAAAGATGAAAAACTGTTTTTT. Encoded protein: CASSLAGRKDEKLFF. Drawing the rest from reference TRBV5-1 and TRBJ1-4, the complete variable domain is KAGVTQTPRYLIKTRGQQVTLSCSPISGHRSVSWYQQTPGQGLQFLFEYFSETQRNKGNFPGRFSGRQFSNSRSEMNVSTLELGDSALYLCASSLAGRKDEKLFFGSGTQLSVL.

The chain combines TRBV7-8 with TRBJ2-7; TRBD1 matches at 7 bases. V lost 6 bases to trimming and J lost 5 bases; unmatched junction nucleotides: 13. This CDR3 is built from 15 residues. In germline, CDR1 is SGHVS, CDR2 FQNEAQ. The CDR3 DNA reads TGTGCCAGCAGACCTTTACAGGGGCCCCCGAACGAGCAGTACTTC. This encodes CASRPLQGPPNEQYF. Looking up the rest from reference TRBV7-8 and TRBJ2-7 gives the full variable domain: GAGVSQSPRYKVAKRGQDVALRCDPISGHVSLFWYQQALGQGPEFLTYFQNEAQLDKSGLPSDRFFAERPEGSVSTLKIQRTQQEDSAVYLCASRPLQGPPNEQYFGPGTRLTVT.

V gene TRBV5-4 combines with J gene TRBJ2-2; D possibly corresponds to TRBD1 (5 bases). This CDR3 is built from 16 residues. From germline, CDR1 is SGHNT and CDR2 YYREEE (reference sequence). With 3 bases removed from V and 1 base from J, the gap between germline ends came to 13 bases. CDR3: CASSSESGQNTGELFF. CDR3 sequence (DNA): TGTGCCAGCAGCTCTGAATCCGGACAGAACACCGGGGAGCTGTTTTTT.

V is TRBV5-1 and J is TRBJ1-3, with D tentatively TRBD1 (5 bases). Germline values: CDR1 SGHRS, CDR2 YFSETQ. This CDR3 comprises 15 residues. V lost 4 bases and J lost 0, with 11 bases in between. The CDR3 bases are TGCGCCAGCAGCCAGGGCGGAACCTCTGGAAACACCATATATTTT. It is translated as CASSQGGTSGNTIYF. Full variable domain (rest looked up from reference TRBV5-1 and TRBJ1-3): KAGVTQTPRYLIKTRGQQVTLSCSPISGHRSVSWYQQTPGQGLQFLFEYFSETQRNKGNFPGRFSGRQFSNSRSEMNVSTLELGDSALYLCASSQGGTSGNTIYFGEGSWLTVV.

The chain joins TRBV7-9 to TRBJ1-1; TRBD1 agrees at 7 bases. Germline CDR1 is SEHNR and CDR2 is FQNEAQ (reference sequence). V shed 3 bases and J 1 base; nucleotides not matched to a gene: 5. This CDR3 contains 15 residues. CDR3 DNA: TGTGCCAGCAGCTTGGACGACAGGGCGAACACTGAAGCTTTCTTT. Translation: CASSLDDRANTEAFF.

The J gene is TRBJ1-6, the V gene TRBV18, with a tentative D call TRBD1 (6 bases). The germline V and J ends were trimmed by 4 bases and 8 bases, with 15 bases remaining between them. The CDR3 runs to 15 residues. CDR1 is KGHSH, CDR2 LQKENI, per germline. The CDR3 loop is CASSLSTGPDSPLHF. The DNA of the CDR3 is TGTGCCAGCTCACTTTCGACAGGCCCCGATTCACCCCTCCACTTT.

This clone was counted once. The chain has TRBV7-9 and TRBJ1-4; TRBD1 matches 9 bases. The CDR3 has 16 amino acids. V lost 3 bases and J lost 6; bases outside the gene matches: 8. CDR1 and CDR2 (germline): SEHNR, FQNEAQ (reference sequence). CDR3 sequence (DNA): TGTGCCAGCAGCTTTAGCGCCGGGACAGGGTATGAAAAACTGTTTTTT. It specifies CASSFSAGTGYEKLFF.

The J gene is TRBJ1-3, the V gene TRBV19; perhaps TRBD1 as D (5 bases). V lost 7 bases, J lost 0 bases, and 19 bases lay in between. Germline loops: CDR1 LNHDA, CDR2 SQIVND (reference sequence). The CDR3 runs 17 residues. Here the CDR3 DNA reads TGTGCCAGTAATAAACACTCAGGGCCCAACTCTGGAAACACCATATATTTT. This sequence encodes CASNKHSGPNSGNTIYF.

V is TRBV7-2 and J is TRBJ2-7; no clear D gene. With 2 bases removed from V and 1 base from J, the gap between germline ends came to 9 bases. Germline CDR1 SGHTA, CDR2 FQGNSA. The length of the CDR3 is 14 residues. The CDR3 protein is CASSLPDRSYEQYF. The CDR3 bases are TGTGCCAGCAGCTTACCGGACCGTTCCTACGAGCAGTACTTC. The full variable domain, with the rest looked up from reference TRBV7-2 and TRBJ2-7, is GAGVSQSPSNKVTEKGKDVELRCDPISGHTALYWYRQSLGQGLEFLIYFQGNSAPDKSGLPSDRFSAERTGGSVSTLTIQRTQQEDSAVYLCASSLPDRSYEQYFGPGTRLTVT.

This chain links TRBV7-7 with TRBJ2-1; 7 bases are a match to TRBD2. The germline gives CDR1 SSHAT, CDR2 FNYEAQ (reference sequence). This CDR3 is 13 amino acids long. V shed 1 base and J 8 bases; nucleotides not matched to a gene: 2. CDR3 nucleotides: TGTGCCAGCAGCTTAGGGGGGGGAGATGAGCAGTTCTTC. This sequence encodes CASSLGGGDEQFF. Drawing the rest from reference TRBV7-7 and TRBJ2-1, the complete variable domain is GAGVSQSPRYKVTKRGQDVTLRCDPISSHATLYWYQQALGQGPEFLTYFNYEAQPDKSGLPSDRFSAERPEGSISTLTIQRTEQRDSAMYRCASSLGGGDEQFFGPGTRLTVL.

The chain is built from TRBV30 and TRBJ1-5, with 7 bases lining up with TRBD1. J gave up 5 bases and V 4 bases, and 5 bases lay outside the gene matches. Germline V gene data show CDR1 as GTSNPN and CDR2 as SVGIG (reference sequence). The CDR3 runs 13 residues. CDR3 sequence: CAWTQGRHQPQHF. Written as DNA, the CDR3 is TGTGCCTGGACACAGGGGAGGCATCAGCCCCAGCATTTT.

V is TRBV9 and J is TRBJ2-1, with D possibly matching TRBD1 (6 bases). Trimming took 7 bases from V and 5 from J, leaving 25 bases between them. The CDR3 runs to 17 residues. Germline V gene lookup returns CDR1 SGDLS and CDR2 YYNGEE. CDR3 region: CASARSLGGPTDNEQFF. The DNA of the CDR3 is TGTGCCAGCGCCCGCTCCTTAGGGGGTCCGACGGACAATGAGCAGTTCTTC.

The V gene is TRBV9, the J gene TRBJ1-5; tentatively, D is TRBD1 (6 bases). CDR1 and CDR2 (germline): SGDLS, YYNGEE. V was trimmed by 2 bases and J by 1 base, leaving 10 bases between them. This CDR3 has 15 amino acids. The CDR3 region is CASSVTGASNQPQHF. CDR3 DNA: TGTGCCAGCAGCGTGACGGGGGCAAGCAATCAGCCCCAGCATTTT.

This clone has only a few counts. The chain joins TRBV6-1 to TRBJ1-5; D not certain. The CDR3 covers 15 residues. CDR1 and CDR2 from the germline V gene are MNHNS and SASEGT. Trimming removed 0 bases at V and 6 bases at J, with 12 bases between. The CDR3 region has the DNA TGTGCCAGCAGTGAAGCGCTTCATTTTGGTCAGCCCCAGCATTTT. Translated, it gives CASSEALHFGQPQHF.

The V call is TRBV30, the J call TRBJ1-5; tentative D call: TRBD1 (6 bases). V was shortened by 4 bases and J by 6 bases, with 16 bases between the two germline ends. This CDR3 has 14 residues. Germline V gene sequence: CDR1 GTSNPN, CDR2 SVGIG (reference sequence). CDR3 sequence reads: CAWTPGQLFQPQHF. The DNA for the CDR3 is TGTGCCTGGACCCCTGGACAGTTATTTCAGCCCCAGCATTTT.

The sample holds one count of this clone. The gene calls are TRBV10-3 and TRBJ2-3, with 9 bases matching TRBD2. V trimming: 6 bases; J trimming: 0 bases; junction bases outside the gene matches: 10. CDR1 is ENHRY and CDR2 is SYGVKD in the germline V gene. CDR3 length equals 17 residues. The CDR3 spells CAIRATSGGTSTDTQYF. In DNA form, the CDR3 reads TGTGCCATCAGAGCGACTAGCGGAGGAACTAGCACAGATACGCAGTATTTT.